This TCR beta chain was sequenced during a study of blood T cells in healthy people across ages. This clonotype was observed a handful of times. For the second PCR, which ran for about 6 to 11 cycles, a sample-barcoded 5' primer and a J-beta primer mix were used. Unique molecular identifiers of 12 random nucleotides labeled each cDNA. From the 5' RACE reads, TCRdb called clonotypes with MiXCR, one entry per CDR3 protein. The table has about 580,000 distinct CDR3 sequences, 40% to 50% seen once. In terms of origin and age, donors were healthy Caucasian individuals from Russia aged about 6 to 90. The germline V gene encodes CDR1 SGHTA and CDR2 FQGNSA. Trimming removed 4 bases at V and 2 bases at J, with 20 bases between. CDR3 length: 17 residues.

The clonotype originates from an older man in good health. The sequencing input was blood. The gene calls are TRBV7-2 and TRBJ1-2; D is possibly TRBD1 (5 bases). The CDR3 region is CASSSTRDATRNYGYTF. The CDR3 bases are TGTGCCAGCAGCTCGACCCGGGACGCCACTAGGAACTATGGCTACACCTTC.